Following are 11 T cell receptor beta chains from one sample sequenced in a study of technical replicates of blood from a few donors. Assay: immunoSEQ multiplex PCR; the TCRdb copy retains only in-frame clones and omits some. The sample has about 61,000 clones, around 87% seen once. Sample: PBMCs. These receptors were obtained from a human donor in good health. Some clones in this sample may be carry-over from other donors' samples.

This rearrangement joins TRBV9 to TRBJ2-7, with 9 bases lining up with TRBD1. With 4 bases clipped from V and 3 bases from J, the junction kept 5 bases outside the gene matches. This CDR3 comprises 14 residues. Germline loops: CDR1 SGDLS, CDR2 YYNGEE. CDR3 sequence (DNA): TGTGCCAGCAGCTGGGGACAGGGTAACTACGAGCAGTACTTC. Translation: CASSWGQGNYEQYF.

The V call is TRBV10-3, the J call TRBJ1-2; the D is unclear. The CDR3 has 12 residues. Germline CDR1 and CDR2: ENHRY and SYGVKD. The V gene lost 6 bases and the J gene lost 3 bases, with 8 bases spanning the gap. As DNA, the CDR3 is TGTGCCATCAGCACTTCGGACTATGGCTACACCTTC. Its translation: CAISTSDYGYTF.

The chain carries TRBV2 and TRBJ1-2; TRBD1 agrees at 7 bases. The CDR3 is 14 residues long. Germline V CDR1 and CDR2: SNHLY, FYNNEI. J was trimmed by 1 base and V by 6 bases; bases with no gene match: 5. The CDR3 loop reads CASRQGTDNYGYTF. The DNA of the CDR3 is TGTGCCAGCAGGCAAGGGACAGATAACTATGGCTACACCTTC.

The chain carries TRBV30 and TRBJ2-3; unclear D gene. Germline-derived CDR1 and CDR2 are GTSNPN and SVGIG (reference sequence). This CDR3 region has 13 residues. The ends were cut back, 0 bases at V and 1 base at J, with 5 bases in the middle. The CDR3 spells CAWSVGGTDTQYF. The CDR3 DNA reads as TGTGCCTGGAGTGTAGGAGGCACAGATACGCAGTATTTT. The complete variable domain, with remaining parts taken from reference TRBV30 and TRBJ2-3, reads SQTIHQWPATLVQPVGSPLSLECTVEGTSNPNLYWYRQAAGRGLQLLFYSVGIGQISSEVPQNLSASRPQDRQFILSSKKLLLSDSGFYLCAWSVGGTDTQYFGPGTRLTVL.

V and J are TRBV5-6 and TRBJ1-5; TRBD1 matches at 7 bases. Germline CDR1 SGHDT, CDR2 YYEEEE. The CDR3 is made up of 15 amino acids. Unmatched junction bases numbered 9, after V lost 3 bases and J lost 6 bases. The CDR3: CASSSRTGLGQPQHF. In DNA, the CDR3 is TGTGCCAGCAGCTCCCGGACAGGTTTGGGTCAGCCCCAGCATTTT.

The sample holds a few counts of this clone. The chain is built from TRBV9 and TRBJ2-1; 12 bases match TRBD2. This CDR3 contains 14 residues. Germline CDR1 is SGDLS and CDR2 is YYNGEE. Trimming took 7 bases from V and 12 from J; bases not matched to a gene: 11. The CDR3 reads CASATSGSLKGQFF. As DNA, the CDR3 is TGTGCCAGCGCGACTAGCGGGAGCTTGAAGGGGCAGTTCTTC.

The V gene is TRBV7-9, the J gene TRBJ1-3, with D perhaps matching TRBD1 (5 bases). The CDR3 is 13 amino acids. Trimming removed 8 bases from V and 2 bases from J, with 10 bases in between. Per the germline V gene, CDR1 is SEHNR and CDR2 is FQNEAQ (reference sequence). The CDR3: CASGGTAGNTIYF. For the CDR3, the DNA is TGTGCCAGCGGAGGGACTGCTGGAAACACCATATATTTT.

V and J are TRBV7-2 and TRBJ1-1, with D uncertain. V lost 3 bases and J lost 4, with 9 bases in between. CDR1 is SGHTA and CDR2 is FQGNSA in the germline V gene. This CDR3 is built from 13 residues. CDR3 region: CASSFGRVTEAFF. Here the CDR3 DNA reads TGTGCCAGCAGCTTCGGGCGGGTCACTGAAGCTTTCTTT. Full variable domain (outside the CDR3, taken from reference TRBV7-2 and TRBJ1-1): GAGVSQSPSNKVTEKGKDVELRCDPISGHTALYWYRQSLGQGLEFLIYFQGNSAPDKSGLPSDRFSAERTGGSVSTLTIQRTQQEDSAVYLCASSFGRVTEAFFGQGTRLTVV.

The chain recombines TRBV2 with TRBJ2-7, with D tentatively TRBD1 (5 bases). This CDR3 is built from 14 residues. V was trimmed by 3 bases and J by 1 base, leaving 10 bases between them. Germline CDR1 and CDR2: SNHLY and FYNNEI. Here the CDR3 DNA reads TGTGCCAGCAGTGACAGGGTTTCATCCTACGAGCAGTACTTC. Translated: CASSDRVSSYEQYF.

The rearrangement links TRBV2 to TRBJ1-1; TRBD1 might be the D (5 bases). Per germline, CDR1 SNHLY and CDR2 FYNNEI. The V gene lost 10 bases and the J gene lost 1 base, with 16 bases spanning the gap. This CDR3 comprises 14 residues. The CDR3 loop reads CATGRAKQNTEAFF. CDR3 coding DNA: TGTGCCACCGGCAGGGCGAAACAGAACACTGAAGCTTTCTTT.

The V call is TRBV7-9, the J call TRBJ1-3, with D unclear. Per the germline V gene, CDR1 is SEHNR and CDR2 is FQNEAQ (reference sequence). Trimming took 0 bases from V and 2 from J, leaving 8 bases between them. The CDR3 runs 15 residues. The CDR3 DNA sequence: TGTGCCAGCAGCTTAGCTGGCGGCGCTGGAAACACCATATATTTT. Translation gives CASSLAGGAGNTIYF.